This TCR beta chain was captured by sequencing in a study of control samples from healthy donors and cancer patients. The protocol was immunoSEQ multiplex PCR, while the TCRdb copy is restricted to in-frame clones and leaves out a portion. The sample yields 120,000 or so clones, about 92% seen once. Looked up from germline, CDR1 is SGHTA and CDR2 is FQGNSA. V dropped 3 bases and J dropped 8 bases, with 7 bases sitting between them. The CDR3 is made up of 11 amino acids. Source material: PBMCs. The V call is TRBV7-2, the J call TRBJ1-2, with unresolved D. The source of this sequence is a man aged 45-60 years with head and neck cancer. CDR3 sequence (DNA): TGTGCCAGCAGCTTCAGCGGGGGCTACACCTTC. Protein product: CASSFSGGYTF.